This T cell receptor beta chain was sequenced during a study of T cell repertoires in cytomegalovirus infection. Study context: From public TCR beta signatures came an indication of both CMV infection and matching HLA type.

Overall study results and limits: Dominating the ex vivo response were HLA-C-restricted CMV-specific TCR beta clonotypes.

Via MiXCR, TCRdb re-called the reads, giving one row per CDR3 protein. In the table there are 400,000 to 550,000 distinct CDR3 sequences, approximately 11% of which are singletons. CDR1 is GTSNPN, CDR2 SVGIG, per germline (reference sequence). Germline trimming cut 3 bases from V and 5 bases from J; bases unmatched to any gene: 9. The CDR3 length is 14 residues. This clonotype was detected a few times. As yet, its antigen is unknown. The receptor was derived from a human donor in good health (CMV status not recorded). Some clones in this sample may be carry-over from other donors' samples. The gene calls are TRBV30 and TRBJ1-1; 7 positions match TRBD1. What was sequenced was PBMCs. CDR3 in DNA: TGTGCCTGGAGGGACAGGCGTGACTTGACTGAAGCTTTCTTT. It encodes CAWRDRRDLTEAFF.